The clone carrying this T cell receptor beta chain showed up just once. This CDR3 has 15 amino acids. The V and J ends lost 4 bases and 7 bases respectively, with 14 bases between them. Germline V lookup: CDR1 SGHTA, CDR2 FQGTGA. The sample comes from a study of blood T cell repertoires in COVID-19. The wider study: PBMCs, B-cell-depleted T cells, or T cells were the source of the cDNA or gDNA that made up the material.

Source study methods: Estimation of nucleated cell counts was performed using reference gene primer amplification. The assay was immunoSEQ multiplex PCR, and TCRdb's table has in-frame clones only and misses some. Clone size and V and J calls were adopted from that table, with D and trimming inferred from the DNA. The table shows tens of thousands of clones, with around 81% occurring only once. The specimen sequenced was peripheral blood. The V gene is TRBV7-3, the J gene TRBJ1-6; weak D call: TRBD1 (5 bases). The source is a human donor in a cohort sampled during active COVID-19. In nucleotides, the CDR3 is TGTGCCAGCAGCTCCTCGGGGGTGGACAATTCACCCCTCCACTTT. Its translation is CASSSSGVDNSPLHF.